A single sample gave rise to the 25 T cell receptor beta chains below, sequenced in a study of T cell clonality in common variable immunodeficiency. Assay: immunoSEQ multiplex PCR; the TCRdb copy retains only in-frame clones and omits some. There are roughly 57,000 clones in the sample, none observed a single time. The sequencing input was peripheral blood mononuclear cells. The source of these receptors is a person aged 18 to 70 in good health.

This clone came up many times. The read ends 3 residues shy of where the CDR3 ends; the end is completed using the germline J gene. The chain couples TRBV5-1 to TRBJ1-4; a weak D match, TRBD1 (6 bases). CDR3 length: 16 amino acids. Germline V gene data show CDR1 as SGHRS and CDR2 as YFSETQ. Trimming removed 3 bases from V and 0 bases from J, with 12 bases in between. The CDR3 DNA, read in part, is TGCGCCAGCAGCTCACAGGGTCAAGCAACTAATGAAAAA. This gives the protein CASSSQGQATNEK. The CDR3, in full, reads CASSSQGQATNEKLFF. The full variable domain, rest sourced from reference TRBV5-1 and TRBJ1-4, is KAGVTQTPRYLIKTRGQQVTLSCSPISGHRSVSWYQQTPGQGLQFLFEYFSETQRNKGNFPGRFSGRQFSNSRSEMNVSTLELGDSALYLCASSSQGQATNEKLFFGSGTQLSVL.

This clone has ten or more counts. The sequence runs out 3 residues before the end of the CDR3; the remainder is reconstructed from the germline J gene. The gene calls are TRBV2 and TRBJ2-1; TRBD2 matches at 10 bases. Germline CDR1 reads SNHLY; CDR2 reads FYNNEI. This CDR3 contains 17 residues. J gave up 5 bases and V 10 bases, and 17 bases lay outside the gene matches. The sequenced part of the CDR3 DNA is TGTGCCACCACCGGCGCTAGCGGGAGTTTTCGAGACAATGAG. Translating gives CATTGASGSFRDNE. The entire CDR3 reads CATTGASGSFRDNEQFF.

This clone appeared many times. The read stops 3 residues short of the end of the CDR3; the missing end is completed from the germline J gene. J is TRBJ1-2 and V is TRBV5-6; weak D call: TRBD1 (5 bases). Trimming took 3 bases from V and 5 from J, leaving 14 bases between them. The germline V gene encodes CDR1 SGHDT and CDR2 YYEEEE. The length of the CDR3 is 14 residues. The CDR3 DNA, read in part, is TGTGCCAGCAGCTCAGATTGGGGCAAATATGGC. The encoded protein is CASSSDWGKYG. In full, the CDR3 is CASSSDWGKYGYTF.

This clone came up many times. The CDR3 goes on 3 residues after the read ends, and that part is filled in from the germline J gene. V is TRBV19 and J is TRBJ2-5; D is possibly TRBD2 (6 bases). The V and J ends lost 4 bases and 1 base respectively, with 16 bases between them. The V gene's germline CDR1 is LNHDA and CDR2 SQIVND (reference sequence). The CDR3 is made up of 16 amino acids. Partial CDR3 DNA: TGTGCCAGTAGTAAGTTGGGGGGTATCCCCCAAGAGACC. Amino acids: CASSKLGGIPQET. In full, the CDR3 is CASSKLGGIPQETQYF.

This clone has ten or more counts. The read is 3 residues too short to cover the CDR3 end, so that end is filled in from the germline J gene. The rearrangement joins TRBV20-1 to TRBJ2-5; tentatively, D is TRBD1 (7 bases). The CDR3 has 13 residues. Germline CDR1 is DFQATT and CDR2 is SNEGSKA (reference sequence). V lost 6 bases and J 5 bases, leaving 16 bases between the germline ends. The CDR3 loop is CSATEGARETQYF. The sequenced part of the CDR3 DNA is TGCAGTGCGACGGAGGGGGCGAGGGAGACC.

This clone was recorded many times. The read ends 3 residues early relative to the CDR3; the germline J gene fills the gap. The chain links TRBV7-9 to TRBJ2-2, with 10 bases lining up with TRBD1. Germline V gene sequence: CDR1 SEHNR, CDR2 FQNEAQ (reference sequence). This CDR3 is built from 15 residues. V gave up 8 bases and J gave up 4 bases; unmatched junction bases: 7. The CDR3 DNA, read in part, is TGTGCCAGCCAGCCCGGGACAGGGGTCACCGGGGAG. Residues: CASQPGTGVTGE. The complete CDR3 reads CASQPGTGVTGELFF.

This clone was seen a few times. The CDR3 end falls 3 residues outside the read, so it is completed with the germline J gene. V and J are TRBV19 and TRBJ2-4; D gene unclear. Germline CDR1 is LNHDA and CDR2 is SQIVND (reference sequence). CDR3 size: 12 residues. The sequenced CDR3 bases are TGTGCCAGTAGTATACTTCGAGGCGGT. Translating it yields CASSILRGG. The entire CDR3 protein is CASSILRGGQYF.

Ten or more counts support this clone. Sequencing ends 3 residues short of the CDR3 end; the germline J gene provides the rest. The rearrangement links TRBV18 to TRBJ2-1, with D possibly being TRBD1 (5 bases). CDR1 and CDR2 (germline): KGHSH, LQKENI. This CDR3 spans 13 amino acids. V was pared by 3 bases and J by 5 bases, with 8 bases between. Partial CDR3 DNA: TGTGCCAGCTCACCTGCAGGGAACAATGAG. Translated, it gives CASSPAGNNE. The CDR3 in full is CASSPAGNNEQFF.

This clone has ten or more counts. Read coverage stops 3 residues before the CDR3 terminus; the germline J gene supplies the remainder. The chain is built from TRBV18 and TRBJ1-6, with 7 positions matching TRBD1. The CDR3 runs 16 residues. With V trimmed by 1 base and J by 7 bases, 7 bases remained unmatched. Germline V gene sequence: CDR1 KGHSH, CDR2 LQKENI. The DNA read from the CDR3 is TGTGCCAGCTCACCACAAAGAGGGGGCGGAAATTCACCC. Translated: CASSPQRGGGNSP. The whole CDR3 protein reads CASSPQRGGGNSPLHF. Using reference TRBV18 and TRBJ1-6 for the parts outside the CDR3, the full variable domain is NAGVMQNPRHLVRRRGQEARLRCSPMKGHSHVYWYRQLPEEGLKFMVYLQKENIIDESGMPKERFSAEFPKEGPSILRIQQVVRGDSAAYFCASSPQRGGGNSPLHFGNGTRLTVT.

Ten or more counts support this clone. The CDR3 goes on 3 residues after the read ends, and that part is filled in from the germline J gene. V is TRBV6-2 or TRBV6-3 and J is TRBJ2-2, with D hard to call. The germline V gene encodes CDR1 MNHEY and CDR2 SVGEGT. Trimming removed 7 bases from V and 3 bases from J, with 15 bases in between. The CDR3 totals 15 residues. CDR3 DNA (partial): TGTGCCAGCAAGAGGCCTGACTGGGACACCGGGGAG. This sequence encodes CASKRPDWDTGE. The complete CDR3 reads CASKRPDWDTGELFF.

There are many counts of this clone. The read ends 3 residues early relative to the CDR3; the germline J gene fills the gap. The chain is built from TRBV2 and TRBJ2-2; 9 bases fit TRBD1. The CDR3 loop spans 14 amino acids. V shed 6 bases and J 1 base; nucleotides not matched to a gene: 0. Per germline, CDR1 SNHLY and CDR2 FYNNEI. The CDR3 is CASRGQGNTGELFF. The CDR3 DNA, read in part, is TGTGCCAGCAGGGGACAGGGGAACACCGGGGAG.

This clone has a handful of counts. The sequence runs out 3 residues before the end of the CDR3; the remainder is reconstructed from the germline J gene. V gene TRBV2 combines with J gene TRBJ2-5; 8 bases are a match to TRBD2. Germline CDR1 reads SNHLY; CDR2 reads FYNNEI. The V segment lost 6 bases and the J segment 5 bases; nucleotides outside the gene matches: 14. This CDR3 contains 16 residues. The CDR3 region is CASSPTGLEGRETQYF. CDR3 bases read: TGTGCCAGCAGCCCCACGGGACTAGAGGGTCGGGAGACC. The whole variable domain, filled in from reference TRBV2 and TRBJ2-5, reads EPEVTQTPSHQVTQMGQEVILRCVPISNHLYFYWYRQILGQKVEFLVSFYNNEISEKSEIFDDQFSVERPDGSNFTLKIRSTKLEDSAMYFCASSPTGLEGRETQYFGPGTRLLVL.

This clone was detected ten times or more. The read ends 3 residues before the CDR3 terminus; that terminus is restored from the germline J gene. The rearrangement uses TRBV18 and TRBJ1-2, with 10 bases fitting TRBD1. The CDR3 has 14 amino acids. The V segment lost 4 bases and the J segment 6 bases; nucleotides outside the gene matches: 5. CDR1 and CDR2 from the germline V gene are KGHSH and LQKENI. CDR3 region: CASSLGQGVDGYTF. The covered CDR3 bases are TGTGCCAGCTCACTCGGACAGGGGGTCGATGGC.

At least ten counts were recorded for this clone. The read terminates 3 residues before the CDR3 end, so the remaining end is supplied by the germline J gene. The V call is TRBV20-1, the J call TRBJ2-7; 8 nucleotides agree with TRBD2. From germline, CDR1 is DFQATT and CDR2 SNEGSKA (reference sequence). The CDR3 totals 17 residues. Germline trimming cut 5 bases from V and 0 bases from J; bases unmatched to any gene: 15. Here the CDR3 reads CSALYGAAGAVSYEQYF. CDR3 bases read: TGCAGTGCTCTATACGGGGCAGCGGGAGCTGTCTCCTACGAG.

This clone was picked up many times. The read ends 3 residues shy of where the CDR3 ends; the end is completed using the germline J gene. The chain uses TRBV5-1 and TRBJ2-2; 8 nucleotides align to TRBD2. Germline CDR1 is SGHRS and CDR2 is YFSETQ. The CDR3 has 15 residues. Trimming cost V 4 bases and J 6 bases; bases outside gene matches: 8. CDR3 protein: CASSPPGGAPGELFF. The part of the CDR3 DNA that was read is TGCGCCAGCAGCCCCCCCGGGGGGGCTCCCGGGGAG. The full variable domain, in which reference TRBV5-1 and TRBJ2-2 provide the parts outside the CDR3, is KAGVTQTPRYLIKTRGQQVTLSCSPISGHRSVSWYQQTPGQGLQFLFEYFSETQRNKGNFPGRFSGRQFSNSRSEMNVSTLELGDSALYLCASSPPGGAPGELFFGEGSRLTVL.

This clone was picked up many times. The read ends 3 residues early relative to the CDR3; the germline J gene fills the gap. This chain joins TRBV5-1 and TRBJ1-2; 7 bases fit TRBD1. This CDR3 comprises 14 residues. Germline V gives CDR1 SGHRS, CDR2 YFSETQ. Trimming at V came to 4 bases and at J to 3 bases, leaving 6 bases not matched to a gene. Here the CDR3 reads CASSRSTGDYGYTF. The DNA read from the CDR3 is TGCGCCAGCAGCCGATCCACAGGGGACTATGGC.

Ten or more counts support this clone. The DNA ends 3 residues before the CDR3 does, and the rest of the CDR3 is filled in from the germline J gene. The chain links TRBV19 to TRBJ2-5; the D gene is possibly TRBD2 (6 bases). V lost 5 bases and J lost 4, with 11 bases in between. The V gene's germline CDR1 is LNHDA and CDR2 SQIVND (reference sequence). CDR3 length: 13 residues. This chain's CDR3 is CASSPTGGETQYF. Incomplete CDR3 DNA: TGTGCCAGTAGTCCAACCGGGGGAGAGACC.

This clone was detected ten times or more. The read ends 3 residues shy of where the CDR3 ends; the end is completed using the germline J gene. The chain recombines TRBV2 with TRBJ1-6; 8 nucleotides align to TRBD1. V lost 8 bases and J lost 8; bases outside the gene matches: 8. CDR3 length: 14 amino acids. Germline CDR1 reads SNHLY; CDR2 reads FYNNEI. CDR3 residues: CASSSDRVDSPLHF. The CDR3 DNA, read in part, is TGTGCCAGCTCTTCGGACAGGGTCGATTCACCC.

This clone was counted at least ten times. The CDR3 end lies 3 residues beyond the end of the read and is filled in from the germline J gene. The chain couples TRBV28 to TRBJ1-1; D uncertain. Germline CDR1 is MDHEN and CDR2 is SYDVKM. V gave up 11 bases and J gave up 1 base, with 5 bases separating them. The CDR3 extends over 10 amino acids. The CDR3 bases that were read are TGTGCCGCGGGGAACACTGAA. The encoded protein is CAAGNTE. The entire CDR3 protein is CAAGNTEAFF. The variable domain in full, with the rest retrieved from reference TRBV28 and TRBJ1-1, is DVKVTQSSRYLVKRTGEKVFLECVQDMDHENMFWYRQDPGLGLRLIYFSYDVKMKEKGDIPEGYSVSREKKERFSLILESASTNQTSMYLCAAGNTEAFFGQGTRLTVV.

Many counts were recorded for this clone. The read ends 3 residues shy of where the CDR3 ends; the end is completed using the germline J gene. Other DNA sequences of this sample code for an identical CDR3. The chain couples TRBV6-1 to TRBJ1-2, with unresolved D. The CDR3 consists of 14 residues. The germline CDR1 and CDR2 sequences are MNHNS and SASEGT. The CDR3 region is CASSERRVLKAYTF. The CDR3 DNA, read in part, is TGTGCCAGCAGTGAAAGGAGGGTCCTTAAGGCG.

This clone was detected ten times or more. The read is 3 residues too short to cover the CDR3 end, so that end is filled in from the germline J gene. The chain recombines TRBV6-2 or TRBV6-3 with TRBJ1-5, with 10 nucleotides matching TRBD1. The CDR3 extends over 15 amino acids. V was clipped by 4 bases and J by 5 bases; unmatched bases: 5. Germline CDR1 reads MNHEY; CDR2 reads SVGEGT. CDR3 bases read: TGTGCCAGCAGTTTCCGGGACAGGGGTTATCAGCCC. It is translated as CASSFRDRGYQP. The full CDR3 reads CASSFRDRGYQPQHF.

There are many counts of this clone. Incomplete CDR3 DNA: TGTGCCAGCAGCCAGGGACTAGCACCCGGGGAG. It codes for CASSQGLAPGE. The CDR3 reads in full as CASSQGLAPGELFF. J is TRBJ2-2 and V is TRBV6-2 or TRBV6-3; 9 nucleotides align to TRBD2. The sequence runs out 3 residues before the end of the CDR3; the remainder is reconstructed from the germline J gene. The CDR3 sequence is 14 residues long. From germline, CDR1 is MNHEY and CDR2 SVGEGT. V shed 6 bases, J shed 6 bases, and the junction held 5 bases outside the gene matches.

The CDR3 DNA, read in part, is TGTGCCAGCCAAGGGGGGGGGCGAGGGAATTCACCC. Amino acids: CASQGGGRGNSP. The whole CDR3 reads CASQGGGRGNSPLHF. The chain has TRBV19 and TRBJ1-6; perhaps TRBD1 as D (6 bases). The missing CDR3 end, 3 residues past where the read stops, is filled in from the germline J gene. Trimming stripped 9 bases from V and 7 bases from J, with 19 bases between. CDR3 size: 15 residues. Germline loops: CDR1 LNHDA, CDR2 SQIVND (reference sequence). The variable domain in full, completed from reference TRBV19 and TRBJ1-6, reads DGGITQSPKYLFRKEGQNVTLSCEQNLNHDAMYWYRQDPGQGLRLIYYSQIVNDFQKGDIAEGYSVSREKKESFPLTVTSAQKNPTAFYLCASQGGGRGNSPLHFGNGTRLTVT.

This clone was seen repeatedly, ten times or more. The CDR3 goes on 3 residues after the read ends, and that part is filled in from the germline J gene. This chain connects TRBV19 to TRBJ2-3, with 8 bases identical to TRBD2. CDR1 and CDR2 (germline): LNHDA, SQIVND (reference sequence). After removal of 3 bases from V and 3 bases from J, the junction contained 2 bases not matched to a gene. This CDR3 spans 14 amino acids. The CDR3 is CASSIGLATDTQYF. CDR3 DNA (partial): TGTGCCAGTAGTATCGGACTAGCAACAGATACG.

This clone appeared many times. The read ends 3 residues early relative to the CDR3; the germline J gene fills the gap. The chain joins TRBV20-1 to TRBJ2-7, with D possibly matching TRBD1 (6 bases). This CDR3 has 14 residues. CDR1 DFQATT and CDR2 SNEGSKA come from the germline V gene (reference sequence). Trimming pared 5 bases from V and 0 bases from J, leaving 14 bases between. The CDR3 DNA, read in part, is TGCAGTGCTGGGTCTGGGGACAACTCCTACGAG. Residues: CSAGSGDNSYE. The entire CDR3 protein is CSAGSGDNSYEQYF.